This note documents a single T cell receptor beta chain sequence. Original data processing: Estimates of nucleated cell counts were drawn from the amplification of reference gene primers. TCRdb's copy holds only in-frame clones and misses some; the assay was immunoSEQ multiplex PCR. That table supplies the V and J calls and clone size; D and trimming were determined from the DNA. The sample has roughly 130,000 clones, 84% seen once. The germline V gene encodes CDR1 SGHDT and CDR2 YYEEEE. The V and J ends lost 4 bases and 6 bases respectively, with 25 bases between them. The CDR3 contains 17 residues. The sample originates from a study of blood T cell repertoires in COVID-19.

The chain couples TRBV5-6 to TRBJ1-2; D is unclear. The TCR comes from a woman in her twenties or thirties who had recovered from COVID-19. Sequencing was done on a sample of peripheral blood. The CDR3 loop is CASSPLVKRSQKDGYTF. In DNA form, the CDR3 reads TGTGCCAGCAGCCCCCTCGTGAAGAGGAGCCAAAAGGATGGCTACACCTTC.